Listed below are T cell receptor beta chains from one sample, sequenced in a study of chemoradiotherapy in HPV16-positive cancers. Assay used: immunoSEQ multiplex PCR; TCRdb lists only in-frame clones, some missing. The sample gives tens of thousands of clones, about 80% of which show up once; over 4.5% is in the top ten. This specimen consisted of blood, obtained from a patient who underwent chemoradiotherapy. The origin of the receptors is a human donor with HPV-associated anogenital cancer. CDR3s include the opening cysteine and the closing phenylalanine or tryptophan. The D gene is left open where the match is weak. Clone size appears in some rows only: once, few, many, or a class for an expanded clone.

d_call	clone_size	j_call	v_call	cdr3_nt	cdr3_aa
-	-	TRBJ2-5	TRBV6-1	TGTGCCAGCAGTGATGTGCCCGGGGGCCTTGAGACCCAGTACTTC	CASSDVPGGLETQYF
-	-	TRBJ2-1	TRBV2	TGTGCCAGCAGTTTGGACAGATTTAGCTCCTACAATGAGCAGTTCTTC	CASSLDRFSSYNEQFF
TRBD1	-	TRBJ2-7	TRBV11-2	TGTGCCAGCAGTGGACAGGGGTCCGGCGAGCAGTACTTC	CASSGQGSGEQYF
TRBD1	-	TRBJ2-1	TRBV10-1	TGCGCCAGCAAGAGACAGGGGGCGCGTAATGAGCAGTTCTTC	CASKRQGARNEQFF
-	-	TRBJ2-5	TRBV14	TGTGCCAGCAGCCAAACACAGGGTGCCCGGGGAGGGACCCAGTACTTC	CASSQTQGARGGTQYF
-	-	TRBJ1-6	TRBV6-1	TGTGCCAGCAGTGCCAGGGAGAGCTCCTATAATTCACCCCTCCACTTT	CASSARESSYNSPLHF
-	-	TRBJ1-3	TRBV2	TGTGCCAGCAGAAACAGGGTCTCTGGAAACACCATATATTTT	CASRNRVSGNTIYF
-	-	TRBJ2-2	TRBV18	TGTGCCAGCTCAGCCACCGACACCGGGGAGCTGTTTTTT	CASSATDTGELFF
-	-	TRBJ2-5	TRBV11-2	TGTGCCAGCAGCCCGGGGCATGGACGGGAAGAGACCCAGTACTTC	CASSPGHGREETQYF
-	-	TRBJ2-7	TRBV30	TGTGCCTGGAGTGTAGGAGGGGGCGAGCAGTACTTC	CAWSVGGGEQYF
-	-	TRBJ1-2	TRBV5-1	TGCGCCAGCGGCCCTGGGCGATCTAATAACTATGGCTACACCTTC	CASGPGRSNNYGYTF
TRBD2	-	TRBJ2-5	TRBV5-1	TGCGCCAGCAGCTTGGTGGGGACTAGCGGGGGCCAAGAGACCCAGTACTTC	CASSLVGTSGGQETQYF
-	-	TRBJ1-1	TRBV11-3	TGTGCCAGCAGCTTAGACGGGGGGCGGAACACTGAAGCTTTCTTT	CASSLDGGRNTEAFF
-	once	TRBJ2-2	TRBV7-9	TGTGCCAGCAGCTTCGTACTTCCTACCGGGGAGCTGTTTTTT	CASSFVLPTGELFF
-	few	TRBJ1-6	TRBV2	TGTGCCAGCAGTGTAGACAGACCCGGTAATTCACCCCTCCACTTT	CASSVDRPGNSPLHF
-	-	TRBJ2-2	TRBV5-4	TGTGCCAGCAGCTTGGATGGCACCGGGGAGCTGTTTTTT	CASSLDGTGELFF
-	once	TRBJ1-6	TRBV5-4	TGTGCCAGCAGCTTTGCGCCCTCCTATAATTCACCCCTCCACTTT	CASSFAPSYNSPLHF
TRBD2	-	TRBJ2-7	TRBV5-4	TGTGCCAGCAGCCCGGTGGGAGGGTACGAGCAGTACTTC	CASSPVGGYEQYF
TRBD2	few	TRBJ2-3	TRBV18	TGTGCCAGCTCACCACTTGGGACTATGGATTTT	CASSPLGTMDF
TRBD1	-	TRBJ1-6	TRBV18	TGTGCCAGCTCACCAACAGGGGGCAACTATAATTCACCCCTCCACTTT	CASSPTGGNYNSPLHF
-	-	TRBJ1-6	TRBV30	TGTGCGGGGAACCGGGGGATCAATTCACCCCTCCACTTT	CAGNRGINSPLHF
TRBD2	-	TRBJ2-1	TRBV7-8	TGTGCCAGCAGCCCAGGGACTAGCGGGGGGGACAATGAGCAGTTCTTC	CASSPGTSGGDNEQFF
-	-	TRBJ2-3	TRBV7-9	TGTGCCAGCAGCCGGGGGTCTAGCACAGATACGCAGTATTTT	CASSRGSSTDTQYF
-	-	TRBJ1-3	TRBV6-5	TGTGCCAGCATGACTGGAAACACCATATATTTT	CASMTGNTIYF
TRBD2	-	TRBJ2-1	TRBV7-3	TGTGCCAGCAGCCCCGATAGGAGCGGGGGGGCCAATGAGCAGTTCTTC	CASSPDRSGGANEQFF
-	-	TRBJ2-6	TRBV19	TGTGCCAGTAGTTGGACCGAATCTGGGGCCAACGTCCTGACTTTC	CASSWTESGANVLTF
-	-	TRBJ1-5	TRBV15	TGTGCCACCAGCAGAGTAGGGGCAGGGTTGGATCAGCCCCAGCATTTT	CATSRVGAGLDQPQHF
TRBD2	-	TRBJ2-1	TRBV7-2	TGTGCCAGCAGCTCCACTAGCGGGGGGTACAATGAGCAGTTCTTC	CASSSTSGGYNEQFF
-	-	TRBJ2-2	TRBV10-1	TGCGCCAGCAGTGATCTTTGGGGGGTAGCGAACACCGGGGAGCTGTTTTTT	CASSDLWGVANTGELFF
-	once	TRBJ2-3	TRBV6-5	TGTGCCAGCAGTTATTTGGGGGACACAGATACGCAGTATTTT	CASSYLGDTDTQYF
-	-	TRBJ2-1	TRBV7-2	TGTGCCAGCAGCTTAGACGGCAGATCCAATGAGCAGTTCTTC	CASSLDGRSNEQFF
-	-	TRBJ2-5	TRBV29-1	TGCAGCGTTTCACGGGGGAACCAAGAGACCCAGTACTTC	CSVSRGNQETQYF
-	-	TRBJ2-3	TRBV2	TGTGCCAGCGATGAGGGGGGGATGTGGCAGGCTTCAGATACGCAGTATTTT	CASDEGGMWQASDTQYF
-	-	TRBJ2-1	TRBV9	TGTGCCAGCAGCGTCAGTCTAGAGAATGAGCAGTTCTTC	CASSVSLENEQFF
-	-	TRBJ1-2	TRBV7-9	TGTGCCAGCAGCTTTTTCGGCGGAGACTATGGCTACACCTTC	CASSFFGGDYGYTF
-	-	TRBJ2-3	TRBV5-4	TGTGCCAGCAGGGAAATCAGGGCAGGAGGCACAGATACGCAGTATTTT	CASREIRAGGTDTQYF
-	-	TRBJ1-5	TRBV6-1	TGTGCCAGCAAACATGGCAGAGAAGCCAATCAGCCCCAGCATTTT	CASKHGREANQPQHF
TRBD2	-	TRBJ2-1	TRBV5-4	TGTGCCAGCATGACGATGGCGGGGGTGAAAAATGAGCAGTTCTTC	CASMTMAGVKNEQFF
TRBD1	-	TRBJ1-2	TRBV19	TGTGCCACAAAAGGACAGGGAGACAAATACTACACCTTC	CATKGQGDKYYTF
TRBD1	-	TRBJ2-5	TRBV11-2	TGTGCCAGCAGCCGCGGACAGGTGTTCCAAGAGACCCAGTACTTC	CASSRGQVFQETQYF
-	-	TRBJ1-5	TRBV10-2	TGCGCCAGCACCTCTGTCGGCCTCAATCAGCCCCAGCATTTT	CASTSVGLNQPQHF
-	-	TRBJ1-2	TRBV19	TGTGCCAGTAGTAATCCAGGATACAATAGATATGGCTACACCTTC	CASSNPGYNRYGYTF
TRBD1	-	TRBJ1-3	TRBV5-6	TGTGCCAGCAAACAGACAGGGCGCTCTGGAAACACCATATATTTT	CASKQTGRSGNTIYF
-	-	TRBJ1-1	TRBV7-8	TGTGCCAGCAGCTTAGTGAGGGGGAACACTGAAGCTTTCTTT	CASSLVRGNTEAFF
-	-	TRBJ1-2	TRBV29-1	TGCAGCGTTGACGCCGGACCTTTTTTTAACTATGGCTACACCTTC	CSVDAGPFFNYGYTF
TRBD1	-	TRBJ2-7	TRBV19	TGTGCCAGTAGTGCCCGGGACAGGAAGTCCTACGAGCAGTACTTC	CASSARDRKSYEQYF
-	-	TRBJ2-2	TRBV2	TGTGCCAGCCGTTTCTCCTCCGGGGGGCAGCCGAACACCGGGGAGCTGTTTTTT	CASRFSSGGQPNTGELFF
-	-	TRBJ2-2	TRBV7-9	TGTGCCAGCAGCTTAGCCCCCCTGGTGAGGTGGACCGGGGAGCTGTTTTTT	CASSLAPLVRWTGELFF
-	-	TRBJ2-2	TRBV9	TGTGCCAGCAGCGGACAACCCCAGGGGGGGATCCCCGGGGAGCTGTTTTTT	CASSGQPQGGIPGELFF
-	-	TRBJ2-5	TRBV5-1	TGCGCCAGCAGCCCTATCCGACGGGACACGATGAAAGAGACCCAGTACTTC	CASSPIRRDTMKETQYF